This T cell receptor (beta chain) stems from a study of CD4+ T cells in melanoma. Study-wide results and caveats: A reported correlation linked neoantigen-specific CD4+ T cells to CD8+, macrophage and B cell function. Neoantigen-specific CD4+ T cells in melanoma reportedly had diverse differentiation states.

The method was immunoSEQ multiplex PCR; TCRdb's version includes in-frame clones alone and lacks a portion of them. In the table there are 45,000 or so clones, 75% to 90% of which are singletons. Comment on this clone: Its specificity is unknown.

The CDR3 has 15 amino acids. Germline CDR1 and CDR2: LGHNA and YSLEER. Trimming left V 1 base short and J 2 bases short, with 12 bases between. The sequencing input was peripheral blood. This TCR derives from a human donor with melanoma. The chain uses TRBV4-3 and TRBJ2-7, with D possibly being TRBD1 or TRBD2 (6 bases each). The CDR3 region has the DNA TGCGCCAGCAGCCAAGCCTTTCGGGGGCCCTACGAGCAGTACTTC. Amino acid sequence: CASSQAFRGPYEQYF.